This is a list of T cell receptor beta chains from one sample in a study of T cells in Graves' hyperthyroidism and ophthalmopathy. TCRdb re-called the multiplex PCR reads with MiXCR, one entry per CDR3 protein. The sample consists of 500,000 to 600,000 distinct CDR3 sequences, around 17% of them appearing once. Sequencing input: blood. The receptors shown here come from a woman under 30 with Graves' hyperthyroidism. The CDR3 runs from the conserved cysteine through the conserved F or W. Fields, in order: V gene, clone size, D gene, J gene, CDR3 length, CDR3 DNA, CDR3 protein. The D gene is left open where the match is weak. The size field is filled for only some rows; it gives once, few, many or a size class.

v_gene: TRBV5-4; abundance: .; d_gene: .; j_gene: TRBJ2-7; len: 15; CDR3nt: TGTGCCAGCAGCTTTGGAGGGGTAAGCTCCTACGAGCAGTACTTC; CDR3aa: CASSFGGVSSYEQYF
v_gene: TRBV19; abundance: few; d_gene: .; j_gene: TRBJ1-2; len: 13; CDR3nt: TGTGCCAGTAGTATAACCGAAGGCTATGGCTACACCTTC; CDR3aa: CASSITEGYGYTF
v_gene: TRBV6-2/TRBV6-3; abundance: many; d_gene: TRBD2; j_gene: TRBJ2-1; len: 16; CDR3nt: TGTGCCAGCAGTTCCTCTAGCGGGAGGCCGGGGAATGAGCAGTTCTTC; CDR3aa: CASSSSSGRPGNEQFF
v_gene: TRBV12-3/TRBV12-4; abundance: few; d_gene: TRBD1; j_gene: TRBJ1-2; len: 14; CDR3nt: TGTGCCAGCAGTACGACAGGGGTGGGCTATGGCTACACCTTC; CDR3aa: CASSTTGVGYGYTF
v_gene: TRBV5-6; abundance: .; d_gene: .; j_gene: TRBJ1-1; len: 15; CDR3nt: TGTGCCAGCAGTGAACAGGAGCCTATGAACACTGAAGCTTTCTTT; CDR3aa: CASSEQEPMNTEAFF
v_gene: TRBV19; abundance: .; d_gene: TRBD2; j_gene: TRBJ2-2; len: 14; CDR3nt: TGTGCCAGTACGACTAGCGGGGGGACCGGGGAGCTGTTTTTT; CDR3aa: CASTTSGGTGELFF
v_gene: TRBV12-3/TRBV12-4; abundance: .; d_gene: TRBD1; j_gene: TRBJ2-7; len: 15; CDR3nt: TGTGCCAGCAGAGGGAGCCGGGACAGGGGGTACGGGCAGTACTTC; CDR3aa: CASRGSRDRGYGQYF
v_gene: TRBV3-1; abundance: few; d_gene: .; j_gene: TRBJ2-1; len: 14; CDR3nt: TGTGCCAGCAGCCCAACCCAGGGCGGCAATGAGCAGTTCTTC; CDR3aa: CASSPTQGGNEQFF
v_gene: TRBV3-1; abundance: .; d_gene: TRBD1; j_gene: TRBJ1-4; len: 14; CDR3nt: TGTGCCAGCAGCCAAAGGGGACAGAATGAAAAACTGCTTTTT; CDR3aa: CASSQRGQNEKLLF
v_gene: TRBV29-1; abundance: many; d_gene: TRBD2; j_gene: TRBJ2-1; len: 14; CDR3nt: TGCAGCGTTAACCGACTAGCGGGAGCCCATGAGCAGTTCTTC; CDR3aa: CSVNRLAGAHEQFF
v_gene: TRBV4-1; abundance: .; d_gene: TRBD1; j_gene: TRBJ1-2; len: 14; CDR3nt: TGCGCCAGCAGCCAAGTCCGGACAGGCTATGGCTACACCTTC; CDR3aa: CASSQVRTGYGYTF
v_gene: TRBV6-5; abundance: few; d_gene: .; j_gene: TRBJ1-2; len: 14; CDR3nt: TGTGCCAGCAGTTACCGGGGGGAGCCCTATGGCTACACCTTC; CDR3aa: CASSYRGEPYGYTF
v_gene: TRBV11-2; abundance: many; d_gene: TRBD2; j_gene: TRBJ2-1; len: 17; CDR3nt: TGTGCCAGCAGCTTAACCCGACTAGCGGGGACCTACAATGAGCAGTTCTTC; CDR3aa: CASSLTRLAGTYNEQFF
v_gene: TRBV7-9; abundance: few; d_gene: TRBD2; j_gene: TRBJ2-3; len: 15; CDR3nt: TGTGCCAGCAGCTTTTACGGGGGGTTCACAGATACGCAGTATTTT; CDR3aa: CASSFYGGFTDTQYF
v_gene: TRBV6-1; abundance: .; d_gene: .; j_gene: TRBJ2-2; len: 16; CDR3nt: TGTGCCAGCTACTTCCGGGGGCCCCTCGAAACCGGGGAGCTGTTTTTT; CDR3aa: CASYFRGPLETGELFF
v_gene: TRBV20-1; abundance: many; d_gene: TRBD2; j_gene: TRBJ2-7; len: 15; CDR3nt: TGCAGTGCTAGTGGTCTAGCGGGACGCACCTACGAGCAGTACTTC; CDR3aa: CSASGLAGRTYEQYF
v_gene: TRBV6-2/TRBV6-3; abundance: .; d_gene: TRBD2; j_gene: TRBJ2-1; len: 16; CDR3nt: TGTGCCAGCAGTTACTCACTGGGACTAGCGGGAGGTGAGCAGTTCTTC; CDR3aa: CASSYSLGLAGGEQFF
v_gene: TRBV20-1; abundance: .; d_gene: TRBD1; j_gene: TRBJ1-5; len: 13; CDR3nt: TGCAGTGCCACACAGGGGGCGGATCAGCCCCAGCATTTT; CDR3aa: CSATQGADQPQHF
v_gene: TRBV11-2; abundance: few; d_gene: TRBD1; j_gene: TRBJ2-1; len: 14; CDR3nt: TGTGCCAGCAGCTTAAATGCAGGGGGCACTGAGCAGTTCTTC; CDR3aa: CASSLNAGGTEQFF
v_gene: TRBV7-6; abundance: many; d_gene: .; j_gene: TRBJ2-7; len: 13; CDR3nt: TGTGCCAGCAGCTTCGACTACGGCTACGAGCAGTACTTC; CDR3aa: CASSFDYGYEQYF
v_gene: TRBV7-9; abundance: few; d_gene: TRBD2; j_gene: TRBJ2-6; len: 18; CDR3nt: TGTGCCAGCAGCTTAGCTACTAGCGGGAGATCTGGGGCCAACGTCCTGACTTTC; CDR3aa: CASSLATSGRSGANVLTF
v_gene: TRBV6-1; abundance: few; d_gene: .; j_gene: TRBJ2-5; len: 13; CDR3nt: TGTGCCAGCACCCGAGAGAACAGAGAGACCCAGTACTTC; CDR3aa: CASTRENRETQYF
v_gene: TRBV29-1; abundance: many; d_gene: .; j_gene: TRBJ2-5; len: 16; CDR3nt: TGCAGCGTTGAAGCGGCGGGGACTCGAGTGGTAGAGACCCAGTACTTC; CDR3aa: CSVEAAGTRVVETQYF
v_gene: TRBV7-9; abundance: .; d_gene: .; j_gene: TRBJ1-1; len: 18; CDR3nt: TGTGCCAGCAGCTTAGTAGGGCAGGGGACCTTAAGGAGGACTGAAGCTTTCTTT; CDR3aa: CASSLVGQGTLRRTEAFF
v_gene: TRBV27; abundance: .; d_gene: .; j_gene: TRBJ1-1; len: 14; CDR3nt: TGTGCCAGCATAAAGGACGGATCCGACACTGAAGCTTTCTTT; CDR3aa: CASIKDGSDTEAFF
v_gene: TRBV15; abundance: few; d_gene: .; j_gene: TRBJ2-1; len: 17; CDR3nt: TGTGCCACCAGCAGATACACTAGCTGGGGGGCCAGCGATGAGCAGTTCTTC; CDR3aa: CATSRYTSWGASDEQFF
v_gene: TRBV27; abundance: .; d_gene: .; j_gene: TRBJ1-1; len: 13; CDR3nt: TGTGCCACGTCTAAGAGGTCGAACACTGAAGCTTTCTTT; CDR3aa: CATSKRSNTEAFF
v_gene: TRBV4-1; abundance: .; d_gene: TRBD1; j_gene: TRBJ2-7; len: 16; CDR3nt: TGCGCCAGCAGCCAAGGGTCGACAGGGCTTCCCTACGAGCAGTACTTC; CDR3aa: CASSQGSTGLPYEQYF
v_gene: TRBV28; abundance: many; d_gene: TRBD2; j_gene: TRBJ2-1; len: 15; CDR3nt: TGTGCCAGCAGTGTACTAGCGGGAGGCGGGGCTGAGCAGTTCTTC; CDR3aa: CASSVLAGGGAEQFF
v_gene: TRBV9; abundance: .; d_gene: .; j_gene: TRBJ2-1; len: 14; CDR3nt: TGTGCCAGCAGCGTAGTGAGCTCCTACAATGAGCAGTTCTTC; CDR3aa: CASSVVSSYNEQFF